What follows describes a single T cell receptor beta chain. Its antigen is as yet unknown. These data are taken from a study of cytomegalovirus exposure and HLA in healthy donors. Amplification used 60 Vbeta primers and 13 Jbeta primers. Libraries were prepared by immunoSEQ multiplex PCR; TCRdb keeps only in-frame clonotypes and omits some of them. The table lists 200,000 to 250,000 clones, with roughly 0.98% in the top ten. Findings and caveats of the study: Around 160 TCR beta chains were listed as cytomegalovirus-associated. Looking again later, the authors saw that most CMV-associated TCR beta chains seemed HLA-restricted. Compared with the roughly 700-donor mean, an Asian-associated ancestry cluster reportedly had fewer N-insertions, according to a later analysis. A later examination showed that TCR association rates differed by HLA locus, with DRB1 most and HLA-C fewest.

Material: PBMCs. The clonotype was recovered from a woman between 25 and 40 years old in good health and CMV-seropositive.

CDR3 sequence (DNA): TGTGCCAGCAGGGGACAATCTGGAAACACCATATATTTT. Residues: CASRGQSGNTIYF. J is TRBJ1-3 and V is TRBV28, with D perhaps matching TRBD1 (6 bases). Trimming removed 6 bases from V and 1 base from J, with 7 bases in between. CDR1 and CDR2 (germline): MDHEN, SYDVKM. CDR3 length: 13 amino acids.